Below are 27 T cell receptor beta chains sequenced from a single sample in a study of T cell repertoires in cytomegalovirus infection. Each CDR3 protein gets one entry after TCRdb re-called the reads with MiXCR. Of about 250,000 distinct CDR3 sequences in the sample, approximately 13% were seen once. The sequenced sample consisted of PBMCs. These receptors all stem from a human donor in good health (CMV status not recorded). Some clones in this sample may be carry-over from other donors' samples.

This chain links TRBV6-2 or TRBV6-3 with TRBJ2-1; no definite D call. V shed 0 bases and J shed 6 bases, with 6 bases lying between them. Germline V CDR1 and CDR2: MNHEY, SVGEGT. This CDR3 contains 13 residues. CDR3 loop: CASSYSTPNEQFF. Here the CDR3 DNA reads TGTGCCAGCAGTTACTCGACTCCCAATGAGCAGTTCTTC.

With respect to this clonotype: This could be a read error, since a much larger clone is one nucleotide away. This sequence joins TRBV27 and TRBJ2-5; weak D call: TRBD2 (6 bases). Germline V gene lookup returns CDR1 MNHEY and CDR2 SMNVEV (reference sequence). The CDR3 loop spans 17 amino acids. CDR3 region: CASSYAPGPKTGETRYF. CDR3 sequence (DNA): TGTGCCAGCAGTTATGCTCCAGGACCAAAAACGGGAGAGACCCGGTACTTC.

This clonotype has only a few counts. J is TRBJ1-4 and V is TRBV2, with D tentatively TRBD1 (6 bases). The ends were cut back, 6 bases at V and 7 bases at J, with 18 bases in the middle. The CDR3 sequence is 15 residues long. In germline, CDR1 is SNHLY, CDR2 FYNNEI. CDR3 DNA sequence: TGTGCCAGCAGGGAATCCGGGACACCGGGTGAAAAACTGTTTTTT. This gives the protein CASRESGTPGEKLFF.

This clonotype was counted once. The gene calls are TRBV10-3 and TRBJ1-5; D is ambiguous. This CDR3 spans 14 amino acids. Trimming removed 0 bases at V and 6 bases at J, with 9 bases between. The V gene's germline CDR1 is ENHRY and CDR2 SYGVKD. CDR3 sequence: CAISESTDLQPQHF. CDR3 coding DNA: TGTGCCATCAGTGAGTCGACGGATCTTCAGCCCCAGCATTTT.

This clonotype was recorded many times. The chain links TRBV29-1 to TRBJ2-1; TRBD2 agrees at 12 bases. J was trimmed by 4 bases and V by 3 bases; bases with no gene match: 7. Germline V gives CDR1 SQVTM, CDR2 ANQGSEA. This CDR3 contains 16 residues. In DNA, the CDR3 is TGCAGCGTTGAGCTCCCTAGCGGGGGGGTGTACAATGAGCAGTTCTTC. It encodes CSVELPSGGVYNEQFF.

This clonotype has a count of ten or more. The chain is built from TRBV28 and TRBJ2-3; D gene unclear. Germline lookup yields CDR1 MDHEN and CDR2 SYDVKM. The CDR3 covers 15 residues. V lost 6 bases and J lost 0, with 13 bases in between. CDR3 loop: CASSPSSTSTDTQYF. The CDR3 region has the DNA TGTGCCAGCAGCCCCTCCTCAACGAGCACAGATACGCAGTATTTT.

The sample holds many counts of this clonotype. J is TRBJ1-4 and V is TRBV7-9, with a possible D match to TRBD1 (6 bases). This CDR3 is built from 17 residues. CDR1 is SEHNR, CDR2 FQNEAQ, per germline (reference sequence). Trimming took off 1 base at V and 7 bases at J, with 19 bases between the two ends. CDR3 region: CASSLEALGGRFEKLFF. CDR3 nucleotides: TGTGCCAGCAGCTTAGAAGCTCTCGGGGGGCGATTTGAAAAACTGTTTTTT.

The CDR3 protein is CSARQGAGVNTEAFF. The CDR3 DNA reads TGCAGTGCCCGTCAGGGGGCGGGGGTGAACACTGAAGCTTTCTTT. The gene calls are TRBV20-1 and TRBJ1-1; 8 bases agree with TRBD1. V shed 6 bases and J 0 bases; nucleotides not matched to a gene: 9. The CDR3 length is 15 residues. In germline, CDR1 is DFQATT, CDR2 SNEGSKA (reference sequence).

J is TRBJ2-3 and V is TRBV5-1, with D unresolved. Between the trimmed V and J ends, which lost 0 bases and 4 bases, there was a span of 12 bases. The CDR3 is 15 amino acids. Germline V gives CDR1 SGHRS, CDR2 YFSETQ. The CDR3: CASSLGLSTPDTQYF. Written as DNA, the CDR3 is TGCGCCAGCAGCTTGGGATTATCAACGCCAGATACGCAGTATTTT.

This chain uses TRBV6-6 with TRBJ1-3; D gene unclear. The CDR3 covers 15 residues. V lost 5 bases and J 4 bases, leaving 15 bases between the germline ends. Germline CDR1 is MNHNY and CDR2 is SVGAGI (reference sequence). The CDR3 DNA is TGTGCCAGCAGTCCTCCACAGAATACAGGAAACACCATATATTTT. This gives the protein CASSPPQNTGNTIYF.

V usage is TRBV19 and J usage is TRBJ2-3; unclear D gene. There are 13 residues in the CDR3. Trimming stripped 0 bases from V and 5 bases from J, with 6 bases between. Germline V gene sequence: CDR1 LNHDA, CDR2 SQIVND (reference sequence). The CDR3 region has the DNA TGTGCCAGTAGTATAGAGAACGAAGATACGCAGTATTTT. It encodes CASSIENEDTQYF.

CDR3 region: CASSPQRETQYF. CDR3 DNA sequence: TGTGCCAGCTCACCACAACGGGAAACCCAGTACTTC. The chain links TRBV18 to TRBJ2-5, with a tentative D call TRBD2 (5 bases). With 1 base removed from V and 8 bases from J, the gap between germline ends came to 8 bases. Germline CDR1 is KGHSH and CDR2 is LQKENI. The CDR3 loop spans 12 amino acids.

This clonotype was seen ten or more times. This sequence joins TRBV7-2 and TRBJ1-3; no clear D gene. Germline assignment: CDR1 SGHTA and CDR2 FQGNSA. The CDR3 is 14 amino acids. Trimming shortened V by 3 bases and J by 4 bases, and 10 bases separated the two germline ends. CDR3 coding DNA: TGTGCCAGCAGCTTTTTTGATTCCGGAAACACCATATATTTT. Protein: CASSFFDSGNTIYF.

At least ten counts were recorded for this clonotype. This chain uses TRBV7-2 with TRBJ1-5; the D gene is possibly TRBD1 (6 bases). V was pared by 1 base and J by 3 bases, with 13 bases between. CDR1 is SGHTA, CDR2 FQGNSA, per germline. The CDR3 consists of 16 residues. The CDR3 region has the DNA TGTGCCAGCAGCTTAGACGCAGGGGACTCCAATCAGCCCCAGCATTTT. Translation gives CASSLDAGDSNQPQHF.

This clonotype was found a few times. V gene TRBV19 combines with J gene TRBJ2-1; 9 positions agree with TRBD2. J gave up 9 bases and V 1 base, and 4 bases lay outside the gene matches. This CDR3 has 14 amino acids. From germline, CDR1 is LNHDA and CDR2 SQIVND (reference sequence). The CDR3 DNA is TGTGCCAGTAGTATAGGCGGGAGGGGTGGTGAGCAGTTCTTC. Its translation is CASSIGGRGGEQFF.

This clonotype has ten or more counts. The chain has TRBV7-2 and TRBJ2-7; possible D gene TRBD2, 5 bases. Germline V gene lookup returns CDR1 SGHTA and CDR2 FQGNSA. CDR3 length: 16 amino acids. With 5 bases removed from V and 0 bases from J, the gap between germline ends came to 17 bases. The CDR3 DNA reads TGTGCCAGCAGCCCGTCGTCGCTAGCTCCCTCCTACGAGCAGTACTTC. Protein: CASSPSSLAPSYEQYF.

This clonotype occurred a few times. The chain is built from TRBV4-3 and TRBJ2-1, with 11 bases identical to TRBD2. J lost 4 bases, V lost 1 base, and 6 bases had no gene match. Germline values: CDR1 LGHNA, CDR2 YSLEER. The length of the CDR3 is 17 residues. Here the CDR3 reads CASSQVRTSGRYNEQFF. The CDR3 coding sequence is TGCGCCAGCAGCCAAGTAAGGACTAGCGGGCGGTACAATGAGCAGTTCTTC.

The rearrangement links TRBV2 to TRBJ2-7; D might be TRBD1 (5 bases). The CDR3 consists of 12 residues. The germline CDR1 and CDR2 sequences are SNHLY and FYNNEI. V was clipped by 3 bases and J by 7 bases, with 10 bases between them. This CDR3 reads CASSEGLGEQYF. DNA for the CDR3: TGTGCCAGCAGTGAGGGGCTGGGGGAGCAGTACTTC.

This clonotype showed up many times. The CDR3 nucleotides read TGTGCCAGCAGCTACACAGATACGCAGTATTTT. It yields the protein CASSYTDTQYF. The chain joins TRBV7-2 to TRBJ2-3; unclear D gene. Looked up from germline, CDR1 is SGHTA and CDR2 is FQGNSA. The V end lost 4 bases, the J end lost 2 bases, and 1 base lay between the germline ends. The CDR3 spans 11 residues.

The genes are TRBV7-3 and TRBJ2-1; D not certain. CDR1 and CDR2 (germline): SGHTA, FQGTGA. CDR3 length: 16 residues. V was cut by 0 bases and J by 8 bases, with 17 bases left in between. The CDR3 loop is CASSLTFPLPEDEQFF. CDR3 in DNA: TGTGCCAGCAGCTTAACGTTCCCCCTCCCTGAAGATGAGCAGTTCTTC.

The rearrangement links TRBV20-1 to TRBJ2-3, with D perhaps matching TRBD1 (6 bases). Trimming cost V 5 bases and J 6 bases, with 18 bases left between them. This CDR3 comprises 14 residues. Germline lookup yields CDR1 DFQATT and CDR2 SNEGSKA (reference sequence). The CDR3 sequence is CSAGGSSLGDTQYF. The CDR3 DNA sequence: TGCAGTGCTGGGGGCAGTAGCCTCGGGGATACGCAGTATTTT.

In its sample, this clonotype was seen a few times. V and J are TRBV30 and TRBJ2-1; 11 bases match TRBD2. This CDR3 is 15 amino acids long. Germline CDR1 is GTSNPN and CDR2 is SVGIG (reference sequence). V shed 4 bases and J 6 bases; nucleotides not matched to a gene: 8. The CDR3 sequence is CAWITLAGASNEQFF. The CDR3 bases are TGTGCCTGGATAACACTAGCGGGAGCTTCCAATGAGCAGTTCTTC.

The table lists this clonotype with many counts. The rearrangement links TRBV28 to TRBJ2-7, with TRBD2 identical over 12 bases. Germline lookup yields CDR1 MDHEN and CDR2 SYDVKM. The J segment lost 2 bases and the V segment lost 6 bases, leaving 2 bases of the junction unmatched. This CDR3 comprises 14 residues. CDR3 nucleotide sequence: TGTGCCAGCAGCAGGACTAGCGGGGCCTACGAGCAGTACTTC. Protein product: CASSRTSGAYEQYF.

At least ten counts were recorded for this clonotype. V usage is TRBV7-3 and J usage is TRBJ2-3, with TRBD2 identical over 13 bases. V dropped 3 bases and J dropped 5; count of bases not matched to a gene: 8. CDR1 is SGHTA and CDR2 is FQGTGA in the germline V gene. The CDR3 has 17 residues. This chain's CDR3 is CASSLGLAGFGEDTQYF. In nucleotides, the CDR3 is TGTGCCAGCAGCTTGGGACTAGCGGGGTTCGGCGAAGATACGCAGTATTTT.

This clonotype appeared a few times. The V and J genes are TRBV6-1 and TRBJ2-3; 16 bases match TRBD2. In germline, CDR1 is MNHNS, CDR2 SASEGT. This CDR3 is 18 amino acids long. V was clipped by 8 bases and J by 0 bases; unmatched bases: 8. In DNA, the CDR3 is TGTGCCAGCCGTTTGGGACTAGCGGGAGGGCTAAGCACAGATACGCAGTATTTT. Its protein product is CASRLGLAGGLSTDTQYF.

This clonotype came up many times. The genes are TRBV12-3 or TRBV12-4 and TRBJ2-7; D gene unclear. The ends were cut back, 6 bases at V and 6 bases at J, with 15 bases in the middle. The CDR3 extends over 13 amino acids. CDR3 amino acids: CASSLSAGPEQYF. In DNA, the CDR3 is TGTGCCAGCAGCTTGTCTGCCGGGCCCGAGCAGTACTTC.

This clonotype was detected ten times or more. This sequence joins TRBV11-2 and TRBJ1-2, with D unresolved. V lost 1 base to trimming and J lost 4 bases, with 10 bases between them. The CDR3 contains 14 residues. Germline V gives CDR1 SGHAT, CDR2 FQNNGV. This CDR3 is CASSLAPEGYGYTF. The CDR3 coding sequence is TGTGCCAGCAGCTTAGCGCCAGAGGGCTATGGCTACACCTTC.